This entry is about one T cell receptor (beta chain). The data originate from a study of blood T cell repertoires in COVID-19. Study-level information: Some COVID-19 samples were acute and others convalescent; all came from the United States, Italy and Spain. Sample material is recorded as cDNA or gDNA derived from T cells, B-cell-depleted T cells, or PBMCs.

Profiling relied on immunoSEQ multiplex PCR, and the TCRdb table lists in-frame clones only, not all of them. This sample yields some 170,000 clones, of which around 87% are seen a single time; around 13% belongs to the top ten. The CDR3 contains 15 residues. Trimming pared 5 bases from V and 4 bases from J, leaving 18 bases between. Germline CDR1 reads MNHNY; CDR2 reads SVGAGI (reference sequence). The chain has TRBV6-6 and TRBJ2-7; tentatively, D is TRBD1 (6 bases). Sequenced sample: peripheral blood. The TCR originated in a woman in her seventies with COVID-19, enrolled during active disease. CDR3 nucleotide sequence: TGTGCCAGCAGTCCAGGGGCGAAAGGAATATACGAGCAGTACTTC. It encodes CASSPGAKGIYEQYF.